The TCR beta chain under discussion was sequenced for a study of technical replicates of blood from a handful of donors. Repertoires were generated with immunoSEQ multiplex PCR, while TCRdb's copy carries only in-frame clones and drops some. The table includes 70,000 to 90,000 clones, approximately 92% detected once. V lost 0 bases and J 4 bases, leaving 13 bases between the germline ends. This CDR3 spans 15 amino acids. Germline V gene sequence: CDR1 SGHNT, CDR2 YYREEE (reference sequence). Specimen: T cells isolated from PBMCs. The TCR originated in a human donor in good health. The chain recombines TRBV5-4 with TRBJ2-5; the D gene is possibly TRBD1 (6 bases). The CDR3 here is CASSLARAGVETQYF. The CDR3 DNA is TGTGCCAGCAGCTTGGCCAGGGCAGGGGTAGAGACCCAGTACTTC.